These 2 T cell receptor beta chains were sequenced from one sample in a study of blood T cell repertoires in COVID-19. The assay was immunoSEQ multiplex PCR, and TCRdb's table has in-frame clones only and misses some. The repertoire consists of around 320,000 clones, with approximately 89% occurring once and the leading ten covering approximately 2.9%. The sequenced material came from PBMCs or T cells enriched from blood (not recorded which). The origin of the receptors is a woman aged 50 to 60 who had been exposed to COVID-19.

The genes are TRBV12-3 or TRBV12-4 and TRBJ1-5; a possible D gene is TRBD1 (6 bases). This CDR3 has 13 residues. Trimming stripped 6 bases from V and 4 bases from J, with 10 bases between. The DNA of the CDR3 is TGTGCCAGCAGACAGGGTTGGAATCAGCCCCAGCATTTT. Translated, it gives CASRQGWNQPQHF.

The J gene is TRBJ2-5, the V gene TRBV5-4; 15 positions match TRBD2. The CDR3 is made up of 17 amino acids. Germline V gene data show CDR1 as SGHNT and CDR2 as YYREEE (reference sequence). Losses at the gene ends were 2 bases for V and 3 bases for J; bases not matched to a gene: 5. The CDR3 nucleotides read TGTGCCAGCAGCTTAGGGACTAGCGGGGGGTATGAAGAGACCCAGTACTTC. This encodes CASSLGTSGGYEETQYF.